This TCR beta chain came from a study of molecular identifiers for immune sequencing clone quantification. Broader study findings: Reports indicate spiked Jurkat TCR RNA from one cell could be found among 950,000 to 1,000,000 naive cells.

TCR libraries were built in bulk with a published protocol and specific TCR primers. TCRdb redid the calling of the PCR reads with MiXCR, one entry per CDR3 protein. The sample records 63,000 or so distinct CDR3 sequences, around a sixth being singletons. The V and J ends lost 3 bases and 4 bases respectively, with 9 bases between them. Per the germline V gene, CDR1 is LNHDA and CDR2 is SQIVND (reference sequence). This CDR3 comprises 13 residues. Libraries used roughly 17,000 to 1,000,000 sorted naive CD8 T cells and 10%, 30% or 50% RNA input. Sorting defined naive CD8 T cells as CD8+CD4-CCR7+CD45RA+. Comment on this clonotype: Its antigen remains unknown.

The source material was naive CD8+ T cells from blood, with Jurkat cell RNA spiked in. Specified subset: FACS-sorted CD8+CD4-CCR7+CD45RA+ naive T cells. The rearrangement joins TRBV19 to TRBJ1-1; possibly TRBD1 for D (5 bases). The sequence came from a human donor in good health. Some libraries in this study had Jurkat cell RNA spiked in. CDR3 bases: TGTGCCAGTAGTATTAGGGGCTTCACTGAAGCTTTCTTT. It specifies CASSIRGFTEAFF.